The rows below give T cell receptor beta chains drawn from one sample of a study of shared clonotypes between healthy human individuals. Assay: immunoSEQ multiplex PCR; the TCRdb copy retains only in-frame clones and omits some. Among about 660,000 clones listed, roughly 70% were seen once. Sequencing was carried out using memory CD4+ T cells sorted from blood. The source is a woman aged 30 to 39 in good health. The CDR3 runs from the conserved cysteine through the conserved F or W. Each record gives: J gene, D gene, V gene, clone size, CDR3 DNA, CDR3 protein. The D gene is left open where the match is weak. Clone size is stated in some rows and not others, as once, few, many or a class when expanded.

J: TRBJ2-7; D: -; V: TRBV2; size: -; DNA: TGTGCCAGCAGTGCCTCTGCGAGGTGGGCAGAGCAGTACTTC; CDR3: CASSASARWAEQYF
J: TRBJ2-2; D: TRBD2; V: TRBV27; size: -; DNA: TGTGCCAGCAGTACCTTGGAAGCGGGAGGAACCGGGGAGCTGTTTTTT; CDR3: CASSTLEAGGTGELFF
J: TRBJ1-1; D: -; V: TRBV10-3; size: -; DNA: TGTGCCATCAGAGAACAGGGCAGTGAAGCTTTCTTT; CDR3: CAIREQGSEAFF
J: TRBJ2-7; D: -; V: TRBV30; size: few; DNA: TGTGCCTGGAGTGTGCAGACCTACGAGCAGTACTTC; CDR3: CAWSVQTYEQYF
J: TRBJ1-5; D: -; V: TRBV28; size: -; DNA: TGTGCCAGCAGGTTGGCAAATCAGCCCCAGCATTTT; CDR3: CASRLANQPQHF
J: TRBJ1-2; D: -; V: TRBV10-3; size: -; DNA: TGTGCCATCAGTGAGAGGCAGGACTATGGCTACACCTTC; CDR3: CAISERQDYGYTF
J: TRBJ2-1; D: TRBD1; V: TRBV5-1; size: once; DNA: TGCGCCAGCAGCAGGTCGGGACAGGTGGATGAGCAGTTCTTC; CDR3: CASSRSGQVDEQFF
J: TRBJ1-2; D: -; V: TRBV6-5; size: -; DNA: TGTGCCAGCAGTTACTTGAGCACGCCTTCCACCTATGGCTACACCTTC; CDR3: CASSYLSTPSTYGYTF
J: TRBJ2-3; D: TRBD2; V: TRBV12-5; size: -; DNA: TGTGCTAGTGGTTTGACTTCGACTAGCACGAAGGCAGATACGCAGTATTTT; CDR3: CASGLTSTSTKADTQYF
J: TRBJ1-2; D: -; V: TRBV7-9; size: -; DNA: TGTGCCAGCAGCCCTAGCTATGGCTACACCTTC; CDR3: CASSPSYGYTF
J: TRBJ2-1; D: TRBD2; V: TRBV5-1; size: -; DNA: TGCGCCAGCAGCTTGAGCGGGGGTTACAATGAGCAGTTCTTC; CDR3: CASSLSGGYNEQFF
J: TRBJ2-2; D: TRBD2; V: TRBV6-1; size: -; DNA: TGTGCCAGCAGTGGGCGACTAGCCCCGGGAACCGGGGAGCTGTTTTTT; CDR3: CASSGRLAPGTGELFF
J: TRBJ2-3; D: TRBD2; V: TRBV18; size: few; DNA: TGTGCCAGCTCACCGGCTCTAGCGGGAGCAGATACGCAGTATTTT; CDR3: CASSPALAGADTQYF
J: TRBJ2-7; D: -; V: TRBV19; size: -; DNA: TGTGCCAGTAGTATCCCCGGACAGTCCTACGAGCAGTACTTC; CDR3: CASSIPGQSYEQYF
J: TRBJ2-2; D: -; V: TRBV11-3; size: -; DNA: TGTGCCAGCAGCTCCAGACAGGAGGGCACCGGGGAGCTGTTTTTT; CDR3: CASSSRQEGTGELFF
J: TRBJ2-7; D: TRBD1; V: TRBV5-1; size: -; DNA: TGCGCCAGCAGACCGACAGGGGTGAACTACGAGCAGTACTTC; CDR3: CASRPTGVNYEQYF
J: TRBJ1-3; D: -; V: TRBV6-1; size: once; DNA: TGTGCCAGCAGTGTTGCCTTCAGCTCTGGAAACACCATATATTTT; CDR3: CASSVAFSSGNTIYF
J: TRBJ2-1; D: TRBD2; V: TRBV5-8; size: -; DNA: TGTGCCAGCAGCGGAAGCGGGAGGACCTACAATGAGCAGTTCTTC; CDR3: CASSGSGRTYNEQFF
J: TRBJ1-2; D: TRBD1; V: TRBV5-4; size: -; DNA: TGTGCCAGCAGCTTGGGGACAGGGGCCTATGGCTACACCTTC; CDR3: CASSLGTGAYGYTF
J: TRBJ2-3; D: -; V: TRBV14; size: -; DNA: TGTGCCAGCAGCCAAGTTAGAGCAGATACGCAGTATTTT; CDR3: CASSQVRADTQYF
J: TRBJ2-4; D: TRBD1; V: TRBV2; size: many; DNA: TGTGCCAGCGCTAGGACAGGGGGAAACATTCAGTACTTC; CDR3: CASARTGGNIQYF
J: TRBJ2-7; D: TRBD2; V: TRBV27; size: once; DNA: TGTGCCAGCAGTTTTTCACTAGCGGGAGGCTCCCACGAGCAGTACTTC; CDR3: CASSFSLAGGSHEQYF
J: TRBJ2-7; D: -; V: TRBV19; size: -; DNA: TGTGCCAGTAGTATAGATTTTCCAGGGAAGAACGAGCAGTACTTC; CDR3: CASSIDFPGKNEQYF
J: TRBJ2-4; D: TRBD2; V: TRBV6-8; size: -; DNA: TGTGCCAGCAGGCTCGAGCGGGAGACAGCCAAAAACATTCAGTACTTC; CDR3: CASRLERETAKNIQYF
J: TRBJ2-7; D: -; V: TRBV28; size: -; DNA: TGTGCCAGCAGTCTCAACCAGGGGCGCAGGCACGAGCAGTACTTC; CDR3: CASSLNQGRRHEQYF
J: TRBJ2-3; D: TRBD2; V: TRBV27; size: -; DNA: TGTGCCAGCAGGAAATTTTCCGGGAGGAAGGGAGACACAGATACGCAGTATTTT; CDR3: CASRKFSGRKGDTDTQYF
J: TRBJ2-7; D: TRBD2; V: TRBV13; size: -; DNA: TGTGCCAGCCGACAGGGTAGCGGGAGCGGGGAGCAGTACTTC; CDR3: CASRQGSGSGEQYF
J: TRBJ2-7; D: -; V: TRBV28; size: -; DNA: TGTGCCAGCAGTTTAACTAGAGGACTCACTAACCAACCACAGGACTTC; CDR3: CASSLTRGLTNQPQDF
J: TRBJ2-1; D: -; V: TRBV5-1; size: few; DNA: TGCGCCAGCAGTTCGGGACACTCCTACAATGAGCAGTTCTTC; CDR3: CASSSGHSYNEQFF
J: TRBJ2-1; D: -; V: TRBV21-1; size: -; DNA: TGTGCCAGCAGCAAACGGGGCAGAATAGGCAATGAGCAGTTCTTC; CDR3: CASSKRGRIGNEQFF
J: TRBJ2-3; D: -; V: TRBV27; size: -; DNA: TGTGCCAGCAGTTTTAGCTCGGGGGCAGATACGCAGTATTTT; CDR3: CASSFSSGADTQYF
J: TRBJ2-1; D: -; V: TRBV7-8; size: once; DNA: TGTGCCAGCAGCTTAGCGGGCAGGGGTCGGCGGTCATACTACAATGAGCAGTTCTTC; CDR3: CASSLAGRGRRSYYNEQFF
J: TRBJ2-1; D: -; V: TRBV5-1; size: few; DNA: TGCGCCAGCAGCGTCGGCAGTCTTAGCTCCTACAATGAGCAGTTCTTC; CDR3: CASSVGSLSSYNEQFF
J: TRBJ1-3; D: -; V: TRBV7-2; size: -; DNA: TGTGCCAGCACCCCTCAACAGGCCAAGGGAAACACCATATATTTT; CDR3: CASTPQQAKGNTIYF
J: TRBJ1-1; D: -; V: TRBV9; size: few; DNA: TGTGCCAGCAGCGCCTACGGGGGGCTGAACACTGAAGCTTTCTTT; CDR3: CASSAYGGLNTEAFF
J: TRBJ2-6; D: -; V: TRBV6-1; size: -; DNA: TGTGCCAGCAAGCGACAGGCTACTGGGGCCAACGTCCTGACTTTC; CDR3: CASKRQATGANVLTF
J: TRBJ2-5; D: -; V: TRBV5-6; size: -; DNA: TGTGCCAGCAGCTCGCCGGGTAGGGCAGGAGAGACCCAGTACTTC; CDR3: CASSSPGRAGETQYF
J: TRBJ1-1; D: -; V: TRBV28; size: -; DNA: TGTGCCAGCAGTTTTACAGGGTCTGAAGCTTTCTTT; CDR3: CASSFTGSEAFF
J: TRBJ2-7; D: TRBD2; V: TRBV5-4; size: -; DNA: TGTGCCAGCAGCCATCCGTTGGGAGGGGCGGGGACTTACGAGCAGTACTTC; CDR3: CASSHPLGGAGTYEQYF
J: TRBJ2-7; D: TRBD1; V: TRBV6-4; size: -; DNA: TGTGCCAGCGGATCGGGACAGGGGACTTCCTACGAGCAGTACTTC; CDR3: CASGSGQGTSYEQYF
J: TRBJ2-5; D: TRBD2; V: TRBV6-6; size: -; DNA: TGTGCCAGCAGTAGGACTAGCGGGACGACTGAGCAGTACTTC; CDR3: CASSRTSGTTEQYF
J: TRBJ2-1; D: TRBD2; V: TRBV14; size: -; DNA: TGTGCCAGCAGCCAAGACGCTAGCGGTATCGGGTTCTTC; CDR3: CASSQDASGIGFF
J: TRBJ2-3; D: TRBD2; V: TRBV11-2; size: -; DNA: TGTGCCAGCAGCTTATCGTCCATCCCCGGGGGGGATACGCAGTATTTT; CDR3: CASSLSSIPGGDTQYF
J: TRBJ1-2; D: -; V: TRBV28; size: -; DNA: TGTGCCAGCAGCTTCCCTAGCATAGCTAACTATGGCTACACCTTC; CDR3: CASSFPSIANYGYTF
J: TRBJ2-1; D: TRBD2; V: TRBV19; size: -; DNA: TGTGCCAGTACCCGCCAAGTAGCGGGAGGTTTCAATGAGCAGTTCTTC; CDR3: CASTRQVAGGFNEQFF
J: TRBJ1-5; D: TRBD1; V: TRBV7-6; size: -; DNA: TGTGCCAGCAGCCGGTACGGACAGGGGAACAATCAGCCCCAGCATTTT; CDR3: CASSRYGQGNNQPQHF
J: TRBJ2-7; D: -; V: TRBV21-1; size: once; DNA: TGTGCCAGCAGCGCCCGCGCCCCACCGACAGGGACATACGAGCAGTACTTC; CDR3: CASSARAPPTGTYEQYF
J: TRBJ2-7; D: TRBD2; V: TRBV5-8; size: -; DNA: TGTGCCAGCAGCCCAGGTTCGAGCGGGAGTAGGGAGCAGTACTTC; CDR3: CASSPGSSGSREQYF
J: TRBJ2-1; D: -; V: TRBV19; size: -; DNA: TGTGCCAGCCGCAATCCGAGCTCCTACAATGAGCAGTTCTTC; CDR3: CASRNPSSYNEQFF
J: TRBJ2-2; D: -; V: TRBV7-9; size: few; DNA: TGTGCCAGCAGCCGACGGAGTTTTGGCGGCTTCTCCTCCGGGGAGCTGTTTTTT; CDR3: CASSRRSFGGFSSGELFF
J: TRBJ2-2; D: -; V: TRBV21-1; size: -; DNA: TGTGCCAGCAGCAATTTCGGGCCCTATTCCGCCGGGGAGCTGTTTTTT; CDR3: CASSNFGPYSAGELFF
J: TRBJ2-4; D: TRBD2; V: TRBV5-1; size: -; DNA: TGCGCCAGCAGCGCACTAGCGGGCGGTGGCAAAAACATTCAGTACTTC; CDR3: CASSALAGGGKNIQYF
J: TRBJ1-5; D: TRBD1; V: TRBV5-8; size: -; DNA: TGTGCCAGCAGCCTTCACAGGGGGCGGGAGCAGCCCCAGCATTTT; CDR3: CASSLHRGREQPQHF
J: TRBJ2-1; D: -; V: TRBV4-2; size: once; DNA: TGTGCCAGCAGCCGATCGGGGGGCCCCTATGATGAGCAGTTCTTC; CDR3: CASSRSGGPYDEQFF
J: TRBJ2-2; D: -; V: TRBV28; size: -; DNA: TGTGCCAGCAGTTTGGGGAGAGCTGGGATGAACACCGGGGAGCTGTTTTTT; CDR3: CASSLGRAGMNTGELFF
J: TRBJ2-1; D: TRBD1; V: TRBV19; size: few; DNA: TGTGCCAGTAGTGGACGGACAGGGGGGGGCTACAATGAGCAGTTCTTC; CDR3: CASSGRTGGGYNEQFF
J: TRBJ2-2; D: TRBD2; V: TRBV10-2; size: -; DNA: TGCGCCAGCAAATTTGCGGGAGTCGGGGAGCTGTTTTTT; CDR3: CASKFAGVGELFF